What follows describes a single T cell receptor beta chain. The target antigen is unknown. Via MiXCR, TCRdb re-called the reads, giving one row per CDR3 protein. The sample contains 450,000 to 650,000 distinct CDR3 sequences, 26% of which appear only once. These data are taken from a study of T cell repertoires in cytomegalovirus infection. The overall study: Matching HLA type and CMV infection were both indicated by public TCR beta signatures.

CDR3 length: 13 amino acids. Germline-derived CDR1 and CDR2 are SGHAT and FQNNGV. Trimming removed 0 bases at V and 4 bases at J, with 6 bases between. Study-wide findings and caveats: Dominant in the ex vivo response were TCR beta clonotypes restricted by HLA-C and specific for CMV. Identification of carriers of CMV plus the relevant HLA was performed using cumulative public TCR beta family frequency.

This sequence joins TRBV11-2 and TRBJ1-1, with D hard to call. The sample was PBMCs. This receptor was identified in a human donor in good health (CMV status not recorded). Some clones in this sample may be carry-over from other donors' samples. The CDR3 here is CASSLDYSTEAFF. The CDR3, as DNA: TGTGCCAGCAGCTTAGACTACAGCACTGAAGCTTTCTTT.